This TCR beta chain was sequenced for a study of T cell changes during pregnancy in multiple sclerosis. Repertoires were generated with immunoSEQ multiplex PCR, while TCRdb's copy carries only in-frame clones and drops some. Of about 20,000 clones listed, nearly 90% are singletons. Trimming took 2 bases from V and 3 from J, leaving 16 bases between them. Germline lookup yields CDR1 ENHRY and CDR2 SYGVKD. The CDR3 is made up of 16 amino acids. This sample comprised CD8+ T cells from peripheral blood mononuclear cells, obtained in the second trimester of pregnancy. The receptor's source is a female donor in good health, enrolled as a control in a pregnancy study. The chain links TRBV10-3 to TRBJ1-1, with D perhaps TRBD1 (5 bases). CDR3 amino acids: CAISEPGEGTYTEAFF. In DNA form, the CDR3 reads TGTGCCATCAGTGAGCCGGGGGAGGGGACCTACACTGAAGCTTTCTTT.